This T cell receptor (beta chain) was identified in a study of shared clonotypes between healthy human individuals (dated by TCRdb to the early 2020s). Describing the broader study: A couple of women and a few men aged 18 to 49 years were included in the cohort. To increase sequencing depth and limit assay-specific biases, TCR repertoire library preparation and sequencing were carried out by different laboratories using diverse techniques. The study deeply sequenced blood TCR repertoires of five healthy adults to estimate repertoire size and the extent of clonotype sharing between individuals. Leukapheresis yielded between about 0.94 and 10 billion PBMCs per donor. Per donor, three plates each were used for CD4 naive and CD4 memory, two for CD8 naive, and one for CD8 memory.

What the research found in general, with its limitations: Larger estimated clonotype richness was generally found for naive subsets than for memory subsets. Because the study included a small number of donors, the genetic and exposure-history diversity represented was limited. Higher generation probabilities were observed for clonotypes shared by all four sorted-subset donors than for non-shared clonotypes. Sharing across a handful of donors was observed for about 5% of naive CD4, 3% to 3.5% of naive CD8, roughly 2.4% of memory CD4, and about 0.38% of memory CD8 clonotypes. Pairwise subsampling indicated that sequencing depth was expected to affect the degree of clonotype sharing among donors. Sampling was restricted to blood, and TCR repertoires in tissues likely differ from the TCR repertoires found in blood. Rarefaction of sorted-subset datasets indicated incomplete sequencing despite the large sequencing depth.

CDR1 MNHEY and CDR2 SMNVEV were looked up in the germline V gene (reference sequence). V gives up 5 bases and J gives up 3 bases, and the segment between their germline ends measures 16 bases. From its cysteine to its phenylalanine, the CDR3 spans 15 amino acids. Kept here is only the CDR3 DNA, which spans 45 bases and is read in frame from base 1. The sample holds one count of this clone. There is no known antigen for this receptor. Within one base of it there is no much larger clone, and no base qualities were kept. CD8 naive samples were CD45RO-negative cells positively selected for CCR7, giving a CD45RA+CCR7+ population that excluded TemRA cells. The donors were healthy, HIV-negative adults who had no recently reported acute infections or vaccinations. Every donor was a Caucasian adult residing in Nashville, Tennessee, USA. Blood was obtained by leukapheresis, after which PBMCs were separated by Ficoll-Histopaque density gradient centrifugation and cryopreserved in liquid nitrogen vapor phase. Analytical flow cytometry was used to check the purity and quantity of each magnetically sorted T cell population. Each sorted fraction had its genomic DNA isolated and then quantified by UV absorbance on a Nanodrop 2000c.

TCR CDR3 regions were amplified from genomic DNA by multiplex PCR using the deep immunoSEQ assay. Extracted genomic DNA from each cell subset was spread evenly across all wells of several immunoSEQ 96-well plates, with each plate serving as a replicate. For sorted subsets, roughly 200 ng of genomic DNA, equivalent to tens of thousands of T cell genomes, went into each replicate PCR. The purified libraries were quantified using a Qubit 3.0 fluorometer, sized with a Bioanalyzer 2100, and then quantified again using the KAPA Library Quantification kit. Every immunoSEQ 96-well plate was sequenced on a dedicated single-read 150-cycle Illumina NextSeq 550 flow cell. The authors' analysis ran thus. Because the immunoSEQ output held only junctional sequences and lacked quality scores, the filtering could not match the filtering applied to full-length reads. To assign V/J genes and CDR3, sequences were annotated using PyIR, a Python wrapper for IgBLAST v1.9, with IMGT germline references. Reads with weak V/J assignments (E-value above 1e-6), missing CDR3, stop codons, out-of-frame junctions, or ambiguous translated residues were removed. V3J clonotypes were defined as sequences sharing the same inferred V gene, J gene, and CDR3 amino acid sequence. To compute the percentage overlap between repertoires, the number of shared unique clonotypes was divided by the size of the smaller repertoire. Three approaches were used to assess repertoire richness: RTK rarefaction, the Chao1 estimator, and Recon v2.1 estimates of unobserved clonotypes. Generation probabilities were computed with OLGA for all TCRbeta clonotypes obtained by the gDNA method from several donors. TCRdb re-hosts the immuneACCESS table, in-frame sequences only. Its copies lack some clones; in the studies checked, an unresolved V gene accounts for under half of them, and the cause for the rest is not known. V, J and clone size are those of that table, while D and trimming were read from the DNA. This sample holds about 2 million clones; over 85% were observed only once. The top ten clones comprise 1% to 1.5% of the sample.

This sequence uses TRBV27 and TRBJ1-1, with no confidently assigned D gene. Sequencing used naive CD8+ T cells sorted from blood. This specimen's cell subset or site label, per the study, means: CD45RA+CCR7+. The origin of this receptor is a man between 18 and 29 years old in good health. The CDR3 amino acid sequence is: CASSPTPFGYTEAFF. The nucleotides read TGTGCCAGCAGTCCAACCCCGTTTGGGTACACTGAAGCTTTCTTT.